This T cell receptor beta chain was profiled in a study of human T cells and chemical hapten exposure. Study as a whole: Sensitization involved placing 2% DPC onto a 2 cm by 2 cm region of upper inner arm skin. Study observations and caveats: Because they had alopecia, donors may respond immunologically unlike healthy people. Among expanded TCRs, significantly more large CDR3 similarity clusters formed than among controls.

This clonotype was counted many times. What it binds is not known. Using its own MiXCR run on the RACE reads, TCRdb lists one record per CDR3 protein. The data show roughly 70,000 distinct CDR3 sequences, approximately 9.4% seen once. From germline, CDR1 is DFQATT and CDR2 SNEGSKA (reference sequence). The CDR3 is made up of 17 amino acids. V dropped 3 bases and J dropped 4; count of bases not matched to a gene: 12. The time point: patch test 1, 2 weeks after DPC sensitization. The treatment is: therapeutic diphenylcyclopropenone sensitization with weekly scalp DPC. Total RNA was isolated from whole blood that had not been fractionated.

The input for sequencing was whole blood, taken in connection with sensitization to the hapten diphenylcyclopropenone (DPC). The TCR was taken from a woman in her forties with alopecia areata. Some clones in this sample may be carry-over from other donors' samples. The chain recombines TRBV20-1 with TRBJ1-6; 7 bases fit TRBD1. As DNA, the CDR3 is TGCAGTGCTAGTAACCCGACTCCGGGACAGTATAATTCACCCCTCCACTTT. Its translation is CSASNPTPGQYNSPLHF.